This T cell receptor beta chain is from a study of chemoradiotherapy in HPV16-positive cancers (dated by TCRdb to 2022 to 2024). Study-wide context: Candidate HPV-specific T-cell clones and common TCR motifs were defined by functional T-cell assays performed on cells from a couple of HPV16-positive patients. Whether T-cell immunity against the HPV oncoproteins E6 and E7 changes during chemoradiotherapy and whether survival is affected by this immunity were examined in the study. The candidate HPV-specific TCRs and motifs were subsequently tracked in TCR repertoires obtained from approximately 86 patients with HPV-related cancers. Here is what the overall study found, with its caveats: Only two HPV16-positive patients were used to derive the functional definition of HPV-specific T cells, and the survival association was reported for HPV16-positive patients. Among HPV16-positive patients, expansion of HPV-responsive T cells during chemoradiotherapy was associated with better recurrence-free survival. Expansion of candidate HPV-specific clones and E7-related TCR motifs was observed in the tumor microenvironment during treatment, whereas no such expansion was observed for non-HPV-specific T cells.

Repertoires were sampled multiple times during chemoradiotherapy, which allowed clonal expansion in the tumor microenvironment to be followed. Via the germline V gene, CDR1 is SGHVS and CDR2 FQNEAQ. Deletion took 3 bases off V and 1 base off J, with a span of 15 bases between the germline ends. CDR3 length: 16 amino acids, cysteine to phenylalanine. The sequence is cut down to CDR3 DNA, 48 bases in frame from base 1. Details on this clone: It has no known antigen specificity. Base-call qualities are not available, and no considerably larger clone is one nucleotide away.

Libraries came from the immunoSEQ multiplex PCR assay. TCRdb holds this immuneACCESS table with in-frame rearrangements only. Some clones are missing; in checked studies, unresolved V genes explain under half, and the rest has no known cause. The sample yields under 25,000 clones; about four fifths were counted once. Of the sample, about 4% falls within the top ten clones. The sequencing here drew on blood, taken from a patient who underwent chemoradiotherapy. This clonotype was obtained from a human donor with HPV-associated anogenital cancer. The V gene is TRBV7-8 and the J gene is TRBJ1-1, with a tentative D gene TRBD1 over 5 matching bases. The nucleotide sequence reads TGTGCCAGCAGCTTGACAGTGGCCCCCCGGAACACTGAAGCTTTCTTT. Its product reads: CASSLTVAPRNTEAFF.